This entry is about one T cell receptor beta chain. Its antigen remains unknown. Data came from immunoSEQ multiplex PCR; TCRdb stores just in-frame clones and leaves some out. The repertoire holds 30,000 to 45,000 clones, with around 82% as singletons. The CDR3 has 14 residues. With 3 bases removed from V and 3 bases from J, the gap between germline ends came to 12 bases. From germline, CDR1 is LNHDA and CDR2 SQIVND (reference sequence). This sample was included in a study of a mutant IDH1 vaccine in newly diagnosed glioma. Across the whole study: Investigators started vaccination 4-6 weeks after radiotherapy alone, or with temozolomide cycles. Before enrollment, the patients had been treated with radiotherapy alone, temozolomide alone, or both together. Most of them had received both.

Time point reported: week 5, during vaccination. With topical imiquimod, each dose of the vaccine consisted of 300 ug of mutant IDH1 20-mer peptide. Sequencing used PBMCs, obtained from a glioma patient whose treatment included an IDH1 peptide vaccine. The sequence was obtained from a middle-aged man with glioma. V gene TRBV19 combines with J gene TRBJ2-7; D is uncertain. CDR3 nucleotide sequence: TGTGCCAGTAGTATCAAGGCGATGGGCTACGAGCAGTACTTC. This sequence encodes CASSIKAMGYEQYF.